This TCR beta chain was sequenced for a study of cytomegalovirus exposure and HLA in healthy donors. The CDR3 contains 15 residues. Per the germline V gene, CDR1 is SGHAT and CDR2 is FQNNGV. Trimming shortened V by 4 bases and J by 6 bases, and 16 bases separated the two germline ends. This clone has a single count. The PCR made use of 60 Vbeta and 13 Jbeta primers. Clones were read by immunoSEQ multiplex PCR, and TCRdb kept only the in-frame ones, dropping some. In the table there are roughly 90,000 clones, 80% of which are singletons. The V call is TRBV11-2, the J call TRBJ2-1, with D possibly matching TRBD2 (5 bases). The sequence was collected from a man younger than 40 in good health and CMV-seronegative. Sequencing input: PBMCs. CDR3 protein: CASSSTFTEGNEQFF. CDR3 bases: TGTGCCAGCAGCTCCACATTCACCGAGGGCAATGAGCAGTTCTTC.